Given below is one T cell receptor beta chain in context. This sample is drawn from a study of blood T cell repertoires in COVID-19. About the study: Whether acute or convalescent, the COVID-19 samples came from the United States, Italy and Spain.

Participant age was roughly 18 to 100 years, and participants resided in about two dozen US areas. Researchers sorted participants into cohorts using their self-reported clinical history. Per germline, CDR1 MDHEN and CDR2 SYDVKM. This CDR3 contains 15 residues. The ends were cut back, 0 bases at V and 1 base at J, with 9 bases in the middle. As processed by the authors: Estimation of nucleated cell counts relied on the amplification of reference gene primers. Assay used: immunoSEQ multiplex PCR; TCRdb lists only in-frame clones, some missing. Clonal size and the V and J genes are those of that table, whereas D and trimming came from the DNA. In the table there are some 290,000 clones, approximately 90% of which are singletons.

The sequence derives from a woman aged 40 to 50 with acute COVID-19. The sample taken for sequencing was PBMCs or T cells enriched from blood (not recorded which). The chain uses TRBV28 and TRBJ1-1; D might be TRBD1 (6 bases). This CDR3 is CASSLWGAGNTEAFF. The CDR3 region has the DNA TGTGCCAGCAGTTTATGGGGGGCGGGGAACACTGAAGCTTTCTTT.